Listed below are T cell receptor beta chains from one sample, sequenced in a study of blood T cell repertoires in COVID-19. Assay: immunoSEQ multiplex PCR; the TCRdb copy retains only in-frame clones and omits some. Of 95,000 to 100,000 clones listed, 85% to 95% are singletons. Sequenced material: peripheral blood. The origin of the receptors is a man in his fifties or sixties with active COVID-19. Each CDR3 is given with its conserved first and last residue. Fields, in order: clone size, D gene, V gene, J gene, CDR3 DNA, CDR3 protein. The D gene is left open where the match is weak. Size is omitted from some rows. Given values are once, few, many or a class for expanded clones.

size: few; D: NA; V: TRBV2; J: TRBJ1-6; DNA: TGTGCCAGCAGTGAAGCACAGAACGTCGGCTCACCCCTCCACTTT; CDR3: CASSEAQNVGSPLHF
size: NA; D: TRBD1; V: TRBV18; J: TRBJ2-4; DNA: TGTGCCAGCTCACCAGGGACAGGCAAAAACATTCAGTACTTC; CDR3: CASSPGTGKNIQYF
size: NA; D: TRBD2; V: TRBV19; J: TRBJ2-2; DNA: TGTGCCGTACAACCTAGCGGGCCGAACACCGGGGAGCTGTTTTTT; CDR3: CAVQPSGPNTGELFF
size: NA; D: NA; V: TRBV9; J: TRBJ1-1; DNA: TGTGCCAGCAGCGTAGCTTCGGTGAACACTGAAGCTTTCTTT; CDR3: CASSVASVNTEAFF
size: once; D: NA; V: TRBV4-1; J: TRBJ2-1; DNA: TGCGCCAGCAGCCCAGAGGCTAGCTTTAGCTCCTACAATGAGCAGTTCTTC; CDR3: CASSPEASFSSYNEQFF
size: NA; D: NA; V: TRBV19; J: TRBJ1-5; DNA: TGTGCCAGTAGTACCACCTACCATCAGCCCCAGCATTTT; CDR3: CASSTTYHQPQHF
size: NA; D: TRBD2; V: TRBV10-1; J: TRBJ2-3; DNA: TGCGCCAGCAGTGATTCTCGACTAGCGGGAGCGGGAGATACGCAGTATTTT; CDR3: CASSDSRLAGAGDTQYF
size: NA; D: NA; V: TRBV28; J: TRBJ1-5; DNA: TGTGCCAGCAGGAGAGGGGGGGCGGAACGCAATCAGCCCCAGCATTTT; CDR3: CASRRGGAERNQPQHF
size: once; D: NA; V: TRBV15; J: TRBJ2-7; DNA: TGTGCCACCGGGGCGTCCTACGAGCAGTACTTC; CDR3: CATGASYEQYF
size: NA; D: NA; V: TRBV3-1/TRBV3-2; J: TRBJ2-1; DNA: TGTGCCAGCAGCCGCCCTGGGAGGGAGCAGTTCTTC; CDR3: CASSRPGREQFF
size: NA; D: TRBD1; V: TRBV2; J: TRBJ1-3; DNA: TGTGCCAGCAGGACACTCCGGGACAGGGAATCTGGAAACACCATATATTTT; CDR3: CASRTLRDRESGNTIYF
size: NA; D: TRBD1; V: TRBV5-1; J: TRBJ2-1; DNA: TGCGCCAGCAGCCCAGACGGACAGGGATGGTATGAGCAGTTCTTC; CDR3: CASSPDGQGWYEQFF
size: NA; D: NA; V: TRBV19; J: TRBJ2-1; DNA: TGTGCCAGTAAGCGACAGGGAGGATACAATGAGCAGTTCTTC; CDR3: CASKRQGGYNEQFF